One T cell receptor (beta chain) is described in this entry. This CDR3 is 16 amino acids long. Germline V gene data show CDR1 as KGHSH and CDR2 as LQKENI. V was trimmed by 0 bases and J by 0 bases, leaving 8 bases between them. This sample is part of a study of cytomegalovirus exposure and HLA in healthy donors. The PCR had 60 Vbeta and 13 Jbeta primers. Libraries were prepared by immunoSEQ multiplex PCR; TCRdb keeps only in-frame clonotypes and omits some of them. There are roughly 120,000 clones in the sample; about 10% occur only once, and around 3% lies in the top ten. The receptor was isolated from a young man in good health and CMV-seronegative. The V gene is TRBV18, the J gene TRBJ2-2; D unresolved. Sample: PBMCs. The chain's CDR3 is CASSPPGSSNTGELFF. The CDR3 DNA reads TGTGCCAGCTCACCACCTGGCTCTTCGAACACCGGGGAGCTGTTTTTT.